These 19 T cell receptor beta chains were all obtained from the same sample, sequenced in a study of glioma-infiltrating T cells after dendritic cell vaccination. Assay used: immunoSEQ multiplex PCR; TCRdb lists only in-frame clones, some missing. The repertoire includes around 67,000 clones, 65% to 90% of them detected once, and roughly 7.9% sits in the top ten. The material was blood, obtained before dendritic cell vaccination. Receptor source: a human donor with glioblastoma.

This clone was seen just once. This chain joins TRBV7-9 and TRBJ2-5; no clear D gene. The CDR3 runs to 15 residues. From germline, CDR1 is SEHNR and CDR2 FQNEAQ (reference sequence). Trimming cost V 1 base and J 6 bases, with 15 bases left between them. The CDR3: CASSLGSLVDKTQYF. For the CDR3, the DNA is TGTGCCAGCAGCTTAGGAAGTCTGGTTGACAAGACCCAGTACTTC.

The V call is TRBV19, the J call TRBJ1-4; D is uncertain. Trimming removed 4 bases at V and 0 bases at J, with 6 bases between. CDR1 is LNHDA, CDR2 SQIVND, per germline (reference sequence). This CDR3 region has 14 residues. In nucleotides, the CDR3 is TGTGCCAGTAGTACAGGAACAACTAATGAAAAACTGTTTTTT. This codes for CASSTGTTNEKLFF.

The gene calls are TRBV30 and TRBJ1-3, with D possibly matching TRBD1 (6 bases). The CDR3 is 15 residues long. Between the trimmed V and J ends, which lost 2 bases and 3 bases, there was a span of 14 bases. CDR1 and CDR2 (germline): GTSNPN, SVGIG (reference sequence). CDR3 region: CAWSRAGENGNTIYF. The CDR3 region has the DNA TGTGCCTGGAGTCGGGCAGGGGAAAATGGAAACACCATATATTTT.

The chain employs TRBV25-1 and TRBJ2-7; possibly TRBD2 for D (6 bases). Germline assignment: CDR1 MGHDK and CDR2 SYGVNS. V was pared by 5 bases and J by 4 bases, with 18 bases between. The CDR3 sequence is 15 residues long. Written as DNA, the CDR3 is TGTGCCAGCAGTCCCTCTAACCGCGGGGCGTACGAGCAGTACTTC. Encoded protein: CASSPSNRGAYEQYF.

Remarks on this clone: The sample carries other DNA sequences with the same CDR3. The rearrangement joins TRBV5-1 to TRBJ1-1; no reliable D call. In germline, CDR1 is SGHRS, CDR2 YFSETQ. The CDR3 length is 13 residues. V lost 2 bases and J lost 1, with 6 bases in between. The CDR3 reads CASSFGRNTEAFF. In nucleotides, the CDR3 is TGCGCCAGCAGCTTTGGGCGGAACACTGAAGCTTTCTTT.

This chain uses TRBV7-6 with TRBJ2-3; TRBD2 aligns across 7 bases. This CDR3 comprises 17 residues. Germline V gene lookup returns CDR1 SGHVS and CDR2 FNYEAQ. V dropped 0 bases and J dropped 0; count of bases not matched to a gene: 6. The CDR3 DNA sequence: TGTGCCAGCAGCTTAGCGGCGGGGCGGGGGAGCACAGATACGCAGTATTTT. It codes for CASSLAAGRGSTDTQYF.

The rearrangement joins TRBV29-1 to TRBJ2-7; 10 positions match TRBD1. V dropped 4 bases and J dropped 2; count of bases not matched to a gene: 2. CDR3 length: 13 amino acids. Germline V gene lookup returns CDR1 SQVTM and CDR2 ANQGSEA. In nucleotides, the CDR3 is TGCAGCGTTGGGACAGGGGGGGCCTACGAGCAGTACTTC. Amino acid sequence: CSVGTGGAYEQYF.

This chain links TRBV7-2 with TRBJ2-3, with TRBD2 matching over 7 bases. Losses at the gene ends were 6 bases for V and 7 bases for J; bases not matched to a gene: 7. CDR3 size: 13 residues. The germline V gene encodes CDR1 SGHTA and CDR2 FQGNSA. The CDR3 coding sequence is TGTGCCAGCAGTCAACCGGGGGGACATACGCAGTATTTT. Translated: CASSQPGGHTQYF.

This chain connects TRBV4-1 to TRBJ2-7; 9 bases map to TRBD1. V trimming: 4 bases; J trimming: 7 bases; junction bases outside the gene matches: 11. This CDR3 spans 15 amino acids. Germline V gene lookup returns CDR1 MGHRA and CDR2 YSYEKL. The CDR3: CASSPGAGTGREQYF. The CDR3 nucleotides read TGCGCCAGCAGCCCAGGGGCCGGGACAGGGAGGGAGCAGTACTTC.

The chain employs TRBV5-4 and TRBJ2-7, with 8 bases that match TRBD1. CDR1 is SGHNT and CDR2 is YYREEE in the germline V gene (reference sequence). This CDR3 is built from 15 residues. Trimming at V came to 3 bases and at J to 1 base, leaving 6 bases not matched to a gene. The CDR3 region has the DNA TGTGCCAGCAGCTCCCCCGGACAGGGATCCTACGAGCAGTACTTC. Translation gives CASSSPGQGSYEQYF. Using reference TRBV5-4 and TRBJ2-7 for the parts outside the CDR3, the full variable domain is ETGVTQSPTHLIKTRGQQVTLRCSSQSGHNTVSWYQQALGQGPQFIFQYYREEENGRGNFPPRFSGLQFPNYSSELNVNALELDDSALYLCASSSPGQGSYEQYFGPGTRLTVT.

This clone occurred a few times. The CDR3, as DNA: TGTGCCAGTAGATGGGGGACTAGCTTTGCCGGGGAGCTGTTTTTT. Encoded protein: CASRWGTSFAGELFF. The chain links TRBV19 to TRBJ2-2; 9 bases are shared with TRBD2. Germline-derived CDR1 and CDR2 are LNHDA and SQIVND (reference sequence). This CDR3 has 15 residues. V gave up 6 bases and J gave up 6 bases; unmatched junction bases: 8.

This chain uses TRBV30 with TRBJ1-2, with a tentative D call TRBD1 (6 bases). V lost 0 bases to trimming and J lost 1 base, with 12 bases between them. This CDR3 comprises 15 residues. The germline CDR1 and CDR2 sequences are GTSNPN and SVGIG (reference sequence). The CDR3 sequence is CAWSVHAGVNYGYTF. CDR3 bases: TGTGCCTGGAGTGTACATGCAGGGGTTAACTATGGCTACACCTTC. The whole variable domain, filled in from reference TRBV30 and TRBJ1-2, reads SQTIHQWPATLVQPVGSPLSLECTVEGTSNPNLYWYRQAAGRGLQLLFYSVGIGQISSEVPQNLSASRPQDRQFILSSKKLLLSDSGFYLCAWSVHAGVNYGYTFGSGTRLTVV.

This chain joins TRBV11-3 and TRBJ1-1; D remains unclear. V was clipped by 5 bases and J by 7 bases, with 11 bases between them. The CDR3 runs 12 residues. Germline CDR1 reads SGHNT; CDR2 reads YENEEA. In nucleotides, the CDR3 is TGTGCCAGCAGCCGTGGGCCTGATGAAGCTTTCTTT. Amino acids: CASSRGPDEAFF.

The chain is built from TRBV5-4 and TRBJ2-5, with D possibly matching TRBD2 (6 bases). This CDR3 is 16 amino acids long. V shed 2 bases and J shed 3 bases, with 17 bases lying between them. The germline V gene has CDR1 SGHNT and CDR2 YYREEE (reference sequence). CDR3 protein: CASSLGLGGGEETQYF. The CDR3 DNA follows: TGTGCCAGCAGCTTAGGGCTCGGGGGTGGGGAAGAGACCCAGTACTTC.

Comments on this clone: Additional DNA sequences in this sample encode the identical CDR3. The genes are TRBV6-5 and TRBJ1-6; the match to TRBD1 covers 7 bases. The CDR3 loop spans 15 amino acids. Trimming at V came to 6 bases and at J to 4 bases, leaving 6 bases not matched to a gene. Germline V gene lookup returns CDR1 MNHEY and CDR2 SVGAGI. This CDR3 is CASSYKGAYNSPLHF. In nucleotides, the CDR3 is TGTGCCAGCAGCTACAAGGGGGCTTATAATTCACCCCTCCACTTT.

The chain's CDR3 is CASSFTSTYNEQFF. For the CDR3, the DNA is TGTGCCAGCAGTTTTACTAGTACCTACAATGAGCAGTTCTTC. The chain joins TRBV27 to TRBJ2-1; a weak D match, TRBD2 (5 bases). This CDR3 has 14 residues. Germline CDR1 is MNHEY and CDR2 is SMNVEV (reference sequence). The germline V and J ends were trimmed by 3 bases and 2 bases, with 8 bases remaining between them.

The chain uses TRBV6-5 and TRBJ1-2; 8 bases map to TRBD1. Germline V CDR1 and CDR2: MNHEY, SVGAGI. This CDR3 has 15 residues. V trimming: 5 bases; J trimming: 3 bases; junction bases outside the gene matches: 8. The CDR3 reads CASSPQGDGDYGYTF. CDR3 DNA sequence: TGTGCCAGCAGTCCACAGGGGGATGGGGACTATGGCTACACCTTC.

The V and J genes are TRBV6-4 and TRBJ2-2, with D possibly matching TRBD1 (5 bases). V was clipped by 8 bases and J by 0 bases, with 13 bases between them. The CDR3 sequence is 15 residues long. Germline V CDR1 and CDR2: MRHNA, SNTAGT. Here the CDR3 reads CASSITGANTGELFF. In nucleotides, the CDR3 is TGTGCCAGCTCTATTACAGGAGCGAACACCGGGGAGCTGTTTTTT.

The table lists this clone with a few counts. The chain links TRBV7-2 to TRBJ1-6; D may be TRBD1 (6 bases). CDR3 length equals 15 residues. Germline loops: CDR1 SGHTA, CDR2 FQGNSA. The V end was cut by 6 bases, the J end by 7 bases, with 16 bases between. CDR3 coding DNA: TGTGCCAGCAGTCCGAGGACAGTAGACAATTCACCCCTCCACTTT. Translated: CASSPRTVDNSPLHF.